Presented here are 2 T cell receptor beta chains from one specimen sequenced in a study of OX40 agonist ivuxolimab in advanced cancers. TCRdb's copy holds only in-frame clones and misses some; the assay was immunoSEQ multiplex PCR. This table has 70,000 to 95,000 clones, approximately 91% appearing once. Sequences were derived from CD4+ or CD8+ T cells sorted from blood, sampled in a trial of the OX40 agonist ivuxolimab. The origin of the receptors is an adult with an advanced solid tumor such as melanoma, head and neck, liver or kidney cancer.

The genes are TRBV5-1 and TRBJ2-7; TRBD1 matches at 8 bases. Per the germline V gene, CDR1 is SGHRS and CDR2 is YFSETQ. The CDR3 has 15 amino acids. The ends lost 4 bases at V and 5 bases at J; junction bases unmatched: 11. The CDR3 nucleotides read TGCGCCAGCAGCAAAAAGACAGGGGAATATGACGAGCAGTACTTC. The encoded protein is CASSKKTGEYDEQYF.

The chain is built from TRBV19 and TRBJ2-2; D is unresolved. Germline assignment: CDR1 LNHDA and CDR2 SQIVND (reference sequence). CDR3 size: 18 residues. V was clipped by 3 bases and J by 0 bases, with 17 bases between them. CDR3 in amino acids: CASSINLQQFANTGELFF. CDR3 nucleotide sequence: TGTGCCAGTAGTATTAATTTACAGCAATTCGCGAACACCGGGGAGCTGTTTTTT.